Detailed here is one T cell receptor beta chain. Its target is not known. The CDR3 is made up of 13 amino acids. Germline values: CDR1 SQVTM, CDR2 ANQGSEA. V was cut by 5 bases and J by 2 bases, with 12 bases left in between. TCRdb called the RT-PCR reads again in MiXCR, with one record for every CDR3 protein. The sample lists hundreds of thousands of distinct CDR3 sequences, roughly 15% occurring once. The data were taken from a study of response to subunit inactivated influenza vaccine. Study findings and constraints: Authors proposed each seasonal influenza vaccination draws in few new T cells.

The sequencing used PBMCs from blood, collected about 14 days before vaccination. This chain uses TRBV29-1 with TRBJ2-5, with D unclear. This receptor was identified in a man aged 45-65 years who received an inactivated influenza vaccine. CDR3 bases: TGCAGCGTTCTCGCCGGCCCACAAGAGACCCAGTACTTC. This codes for CSVLAGPQETQYF.